This TCR beta chain was captured in a study of blood T cell repertoires in COVID-19. Study at large: Samples representing acute and convalescent COVID-19 were sourced from the United States, Italy and Spain. The analysed material was cDNA or gDNA that came from T cells, B-cell-depleted T cells, or PBMCs.

There are 13 residues in the CDR3. In germline, CDR1 is LNHNV, CDR2 YYDKDF (reference sequence). Trimming removed 0 bases at V and 2 bases at J, with 3 bases between. Authors' processing steps: Amplified reference gene primers provided the basis for estimating nucleated cell counts. Assay: immunoSEQ multiplex PCR; the TCRdb copy retains only in-frame clones and omits some. V, J and clone size are those of that table, while D and trimming were read from the DNA. The repertoire holds more than 150,000 clones, with roughly four fifths as singletons. The TCR sequence derives from a woman in her thirties or forties with acute or convalescent COVID-19. The rearrangement uses TRBV15 and TRBJ2-3; D remains ambiguous. The sequenced sample consisted of peripheral blood. CDR3: CATSRDITDTQYF. DNA of the CDR3: TGTGCCACCAGCAGAGATATCACAGATACGCAGTATTTT.